Presented here are 32 T cell receptor beta chains from one specimen sequenced in a study of cytomegalovirus exposure and HLA in healthy donors. PCR primers comprised 60 Vbeta and 13 Jbeta primers. Method: immunoSEQ multiplex PCR; TCRdb's copy keeps in-frame clones and lacks some. The sample lists 90,000 to 150,000 clones, about three fifths occurring once. Sequenced input: PBMCs. These receptors all come from a man between 35 and 55 years old in good health and CMV-seropositive.

The CDR3 DNA reads TGTGCCAGCAGTTCCGGGACAGAAGAGACCCAGTACTTC. It is translated as CASSSGTEETQYF. This chain joins TRBV28 and TRBJ2-5; 7 bases line up with TRBD1. Per germline, CDR1 MDHEN and CDR2 SYDVKM. Trimming removed 4 bases from V and 3 bases from J; junction bases left unmatched: 2. CDR3 length equals 13 residues. The complete variable domain, with remaining parts taken from reference TRBV28 and TRBJ2-5, reads DVKVTQSSRYLVKRTGEKVFLECVQDMDHENMFWYRQDPGLGLRLIYFSYDVKMKEKGDIPEGYSVSREKKERFSLILESASTNQTSMYLCASSSGTEETQYFGPGTRLLVL.

The chain recombines TRBV29-1 with TRBJ1-2, with 8 bases matching TRBD1. The CDR3 sequence is 13 residues long. Trimming removed 1 base from V and 8 bases from J; junction bases left unmatched: 6. Per the germline V gene, CDR1 is SQVTM and CDR2 is ANQGSEA. The CDR3 DNA is TGCAGCGTTGAAGGCAGGACAGGGTACGGCTACACCTTC. Amino acid sequence: CSVEGRTGYGYTF.

The chain combines TRBV2 with TRBJ2-2; tentative D call: TRBD2 (5 bases). From germline, CDR1 is SNHLY and CDR2 FYNNEI. The CDR3 loop spans 15 amino acids. V lost 7 bases and J 0 bases, leaving 12 bases between the germline ends. CDR3: CASKADYSNTGELFF. CDR3 nucleotides: TGTGCCAGCAAAGCCGACTACTCGAACACCGGGGAGCTGTTTTTT.

This clone was seen a few times. The gene calls are TRBV5-1 and TRBJ2-3, with 12 positions matching TRBD2. The CDR3 has 17 amino acids. CDR1 is SGHRS, CDR2 YFSETQ, per germline. The trim removed 4 bases at V and 7 bases at J, leaving 13 bases unmatched. CDR3: CASSPRKTSGGSHTQYF. In DNA form, the CDR3 reads TGCGCCAGCAGCCCACGAAAGACTAGCGGGGGCTCGCATACGCAGTATTTT.

This clone came up once. This sequence joins TRBV10-3 and TRBJ1-5; D is undetermined. V gave up 4 bases and J gave up 5 bases, with 18 bases separating them. The V gene's germline CDR1 is ENHRY and CDR2 SYGVKD. The CDR3 is 16 residues long. The CDR3 sequence: CAISAQLGREHQPQHF. The CDR3 DNA is TGTGCCATCAGTGCCCAACTTGGAAGGGAGCATCAGCCCCAGCATTTT.

This clone was seen only a few times. The rearrangement uses TRBV5-1 and TRBJ1-1; no clear D. The CDR3 runs to 13 residues. Trimming shortened V by 5 bases and J by 2 bases, and 10 bases separated the two germline ends. Germline CDR1 SGHRS, CDR2 YFSETQ. CDR3 loop: CASRSIVNTEAFF. CDR3 DNA sequence: TGCGCCAGCAGGTCTATAGTAAACACTGAAGCTTTCTTT.

CDR3 sequence (DNA): TGTGCCAGCTGTTGGGGAGGGGTATATCAGCCCCAGCATTTT. Its translation: CASCWGGVYQPQHF. This rearrangement joins TRBV28 to TRBJ1-5; a possible D gene is TRBD1 (5 bases). In germline, CDR1 is MDHEN, CDR2 SYDVKM. The V end was cut by 8 bases, the J end by 5 bases, with 16 bases between. The CDR3 runs 14 residues.

The genes are TRBV27 and TRBJ2-7; 12 positions match TRBD1. Trimming at V came to 11 bases and at J to 6 bases, leaving 5 bases not matched to a gene. Germline CDR1 MNHEY, CDR2 SMNVEV (reference sequence). The CDR3 totals 12 residues. The CDR3 bases are TGTGCCGTCGGGACAGGGGGCCCCGAGCAGTACTTC. Translated, it gives CAVGTGGPEQYF.

The chain links TRBV21-1 to TRBJ2-3; the D call TRBD2 from the table was never checked on the DNA. TRBV21-1 represents a pseudogene. The CDR3 loop spans 17 amino acids. The chain's CDR3 is CASSKPNFSGATDTQYF. The DNA of the CDR3 is TGTGCCAGCAGCAAACCGAATTTTAGCGGGGCCACAGATACGCAGTATTTT.

This clone was counted once. The rearrangement uses TRBV6-5 and TRBJ1-5, with D tentatively TRBD1 (6 bases). The CDR3 is made up of 14 amino acids. The germline gives CDR1 MNHEY, CDR2 SVGAGI. V lost 2 bases and J lost 6, with 11 bases in between. The CDR3 region is CASSYQGMGQPQHF. The DNA for the CDR3 is TGTGCCAGCAGTTACCAGGGGATGGGTCAGCCCCAGCATTTT.

The chain recombines TRBV19 with TRBJ2-2; 12 nucleotides line up with TRBD1. Trimming at V came to 11 bases and at J to 7 bases, leaving 5 bases not matched to a gene. The CDR3 runs 13 residues. Per the germline V gene, CDR1 is LNHDA and CDR2 is SQIVND (reference sequence). The CDR3 here is CASGTGGFGELFF. The CDR3 coding sequence is TGTGCCTCCGGGACAGGGGGCTTCGGGGAGCTGTTTTTT.

V usage is TRBV29-1 and J usage is TRBJ1-2, with unresolved D. Looked up from germline, CDR1 is SQVTM and CDR2 is ANQGSEA. The CDR3 loop spans 12 amino acids. V lost 2 bases to trimming and J lost 6 bases, with 10 bases between them. CDR3 nucleotides: TGCAGCGTTGAACCACGGGAAAATGGCTACACCTTC. Encoded protein: CSVEPRENGYTF.

This chain connects TRBV15 to TRBJ2-7, with a possible D match to TRBD2 (7 bases). The V and J ends lost 3 bases and 0 bases respectively, with 21 bases between them. This CDR3 spans 18 amino acids. CDR1 LNHNV and CDR2 YYDKDF come from the germline V gene (reference sequence). The CDR3 here is CATSSGGGGGKSSYEQYF. The DNA of the CDR3 is TGTGCCACCAGCAGCGGAGGGGGGGGCGGGAAAAGCTCCTACGAGCAGTACTTC.

This clone came up once. The chain combines TRBV11-2 with TRBJ2-1, with 10 bases matching TRBD2. J gave up 4 bases and V 9 bases, and 21 bases lay outside the gene matches. Germline loops: CDR1 SGHAT, CDR2 FQNNGV. The CDR3 is made up of 19 amino acids. CDR3 sequence reads: CASGIRASGGRLLYNEQFF. The CDR3, as DNA: TGTGCCAGTGGGATTCGGGCTAGCGGGGGCCGATTATTATACAATGAGCAGTTCTTC.

In this sample, this clone turned up a few times. CDR3 DNA sequence: TGCGCCAGCAGCCAGGGGGAGACTAGCGGGGGGGATACGCAGTATTTT. Amino acids: CASSQGETSGGDTQYF. The chain employs TRBV5-1 and TRBJ2-3; 13 positions match TRBD2. This CDR3 comprises 16 residues. The ends lost 4 bases at V and 6 bases at J; junction bases unmatched: 8. The V gene's germline CDR1 is SGHRS and CDR2 YFSETQ.

In its sample, this clone was seen once. The chain couples TRBV7-9 to TRBJ2-3, with TRBD2 identical over 9 bases. V trimming: 5 bases; J trimming: 4 bases; junction bases outside the gene matches: 16. There are 18 residues in the CDR3. Per germline, CDR1 SEHNR and CDR2 FQNEAQ (reference sequence). The CDR3 is CASSPMLWFSGRADTQYF. CDR3 sequence (DNA): TGTGCCAGCAGCCCTATGTTGTGGTTTAGCGGGAGAGCAGATACGCAGTATTTT.

This clone was seen more than once but under ten times. Other DNA sequences in this specimen translate into the identical CDR3. The gene calls are TRBV6-5 and TRBJ1-2; the D is unclear. V shed 6 bases and J shed 3 bases, with 11 bases lying between them. There are 13 residues in the CDR3. The germline gives CDR1 MNHEY, CDR2 SVGAGI. CDR3 nucleotides: TGTGCCAGCAGCCCCGGCGGGCACTATGGCTACACCTTC. Its protein is CASSPGGHYGYTF.

This rearrangement joins TRBV9 to TRBJ2-2; 7 bases align to TRBD1. This CDR3 contains 16 residues. The J segment lost 2 bases and the V segment lost 0 bases, leaving 4 bases of the junction unmatched. Per the germline V gene, CDR1 is SGDLS and CDR2 is YYNGEE. The CDR3 region is CASSVARGHNTGELFF. CDR3 nucleotide sequence: TGTGCCAGCAGCGTAGCAAGGGGGCATAACACCGGGGAGCTGTTTTTT.

In this sample, this clone turned up a few times. The rearrangement uses TRBV6-5 and TRBJ2-7, with TRBD1 as a possible D gene (6 bases). Looked up from germline, CDR1 is MNHEY and CDR2 is SVGAGI. This CDR3 contains 14 residues. The V end lost 6 bases, the J end lost 2 bases, and 14 bases lay between the germline ends. The CDR3 region is CASRRTALTYEQYF. The CDR3 nucleotides are TGTGCCAGCAGGAGGACAGCCCTGACCTACGAGCAGTACTTC.

The chain joins TRBV11-3 to TRBJ1-1; TRBD1 is a possible D gene (6 bases). Trimming stripped 5 bases from V and 11 bases from J, with 15 bases between. CDR3 size: 12 residues. The germline V gene has CDR1 SGHNT and CDR2 YENEEA. The chain's CDR3 is CASSGRQVRAFF. The DNA for the CDR3 is TGTGCCAGCAGCGGCCGACAGGTTAGGGCTTTCTTT.

CDR3 amino acids: CASSSATGNTEAFF. CDR3 nucleotides: TGTGCCAGCAGCAGCGCTACAGGGAACACTGAAGCTTTCTTT. The chain joins TRBV7-3 to TRBJ1-1; tentative D call: TRBD1 (5 bases). Germline V gene sequence: CDR1 SGHTA, CDR2 FQGTGA. Trimming cost V 5 bases and J 1 base, with 11 bases left between them. This CDR3 has 14 residues. Variable domain in full (rest from reference TRBV7-3 and TRBJ1-1): GAGVSQTPSNKVTEKGKYVELRCDPISGHTALYWYRQSLGQGPEFLIYFQGTGAADDSGLPNDRFFAVRPEGSVSTLKIQRTERGDSAVYLCASSSATGNTEAFFGQGTRLTVV.

This clone was picked up one time. The rearrangement links TRBV28 to TRBJ2-3, with 12 bases aligning to TRBD2. Germline-derived CDR1 and CDR2 are MDHEN and SYDVKM. The CDR3 spans 14 residues. V gave up 8 bases and J gave up 6 bases; unmatched junction bases: 6. Here the CDR3 reads CASELAGGGDTQYF. For the CDR3, the DNA is TGTGCCAGCGAACTAGCGGGAGGTGGGGATACGCAGTATTTT. Looking up the rest from reference TRBV28 and TRBJ2-3 gives the full variable domain: DVKVTQSSRYLVKRTGEKVFLECVQDMDHENMFWYRQDPGLGLRLIYFSYDVKMKEKGDIPEGYSVSREKKERFSLILESASTNQTSMYLCASELAGGGDTQYFGPGTRLTVL.

The chain is built from TRBV7-8 and TRBJ1-5; TRBD1 matches 8 bases. Trimming removed 4 bases from V and 5 bases from J; junction bases left unmatched: 10. The CDR3 has 16 residues. CDR1 is SGHVS and CDR2 is FQNEAQ in the germline V gene. CDR3 bases: TGTGCCAGCAGCTACGTACCGGGACAGGTAGATCAGCCCCAGCATTTT. Its translation is CASSYVPGQVDQPQHF.

V gene TRBV9 combines with J gene TRBJ1-4, with no clear D. Germline values: CDR1 SGDLS, CDR2 YYNGEE. Trimming shortened V by 4 bases and J by 2 bases, and 9 bases separated the two germline ends. The CDR3 extends over 14 amino acids. CDR3 coding DNA: TGTGCCAGCAGCCGCGACAATACTAATGAAAAACTGTTTTTT. Translating gives CASSRDNTNEKLFF.

This clone was counted between two and nine times. V and J are TRBV7-2 and TRBJ2-2; 7 bases agree with TRBD1. Germline V CDR1 and CDR2: SGHTA, FQGNSA. This CDR3 region has 14 residues. Germline trimming cut 2 bases from V and 4 bases from J; bases unmatched to any gene: 1. The CDR3 sequence is CASSLRDSTGELFF. CDR3 bases: TGTGCCAGCAGCTTACGGGACAGCACCGGGGAGCTGTTTTTT.

CDR3 DNA: TGTGCCAGCACTTTTGGACAGGTCCCTGGCTACACCTTC. Its translation: CASTFGQVPGYTF. This chain uses TRBV28 with TRBJ1-2; TRBD1 matches 7 bases. With 7 bases clipped from V and 7 bases from J, the junction kept 9 bases outside the gene matches. This CDR3 is 13 amino acids long. CDR1 and CDR2 (germline): MDHEN, SYDVKM.

The gene calls are TRBV28 and TRBJ1-5, with a tentative D call TRBD1 (5 bases). Trimming pared 5 bases from V and 4 bases from J, leaving 12 bases between. The CDR3 length is 14 residues. Germline CDR1 is MDHEN and CDR2 is SYDVKM. The CDR3 region is CASSRRRGNQPQHF. In DNA form, the CDR3 reads TGTGCCAGCAGTAGAAGGAGGGGTAATCAGCCCCAGCATTTT.

V gene TRBV29-1 combines with J gene TRBJ1-1; D gene unclear. Per germline, CDR1 SQVTM and CDR2 ANQGSEA. The CDR3 runs to 13 residues. Trimming removed 1 base from V and 2 bases from J, with 8 bases in between. The CDR3 sequence: CSVEGQANTEAFF. CDR3 DNA: TGCAGCGTTGAAGGACAAGCCAACACTGAAGCTTTCTTT.

The CDR3 DNA is TGTGCCAGCAGCCGCGGGACTAGCGGGGGGCGAGAGACCCAGTACTTC. Its translation: CASSRGTSGGRETQYF. The gene calls are TRBV5-4 and TRBJ2-5; 15 bases are a match to TRBD2. CDR1 and CDR2 from the germline V gene are SGHNT and YYREEE (reference sequence). Trimming took 4 bases from V and 4 from J; bases not matched to a gene: 5. This CDR3 has 16 amino acids.

This chain uses TRBV29-1 with TRBJ2-7; the match to TRBD2 covers 14 bases. CDR1 and CDR2 from the germline V gene are SQVTM and ANQGSEA. The trim removed 5 bases at V and 2 bases at J, leaving 5 bases unmatched. This CDR3 comprises 15 residues. CDR3 sequence (DNA): TGCAGCGTTAAGGGACTAGCGGGAGATCCCTACGAGCAGTACTTC. Its protein is CSVKGLAGDPYEQYF.

This chain links TRBV10-3 with TRBJ2-2; 10 nucleotides align to TRBD1. The CDR3 runs to 16 residues. Per the germline V gene, CDR1 is ENHRY and CDR2 is SYGVKD. V lost 4 bases, J lost 6 bases, and 8 bases stayed unmatched. Here the CDR3 reads CAISAYRTGGAGELFF. For the CDR3, the DNA is TGTGCCATCAGTGCCTACAGGACAGGGGGTGCCGGGGAGCTGTTTTTT.

V usage is TRBV11-2 and J usage is TRBJ2-1; unclear D gene. Germline CDR1 SGHAT, CDR2 FQNNGV. V lost 5 bases to trimming and J lost 4 bases, with 9 bases between them. CDR3 size: 13 residues. The CDR3 loop is CASSPGAYNEQFF. As DNA, the CDR3 is TGTGCCAGCAGCCCGGGTGCGTACAATGAGCAGTTCTTC. Complete variable domain (other parts from reference TRBV11-2 and TRBJ2-1): EAGVAQSPRYKIIEKRQSVAFWCNPISGHATLYWYQQILGQGPKLLIQFQNNGVVDDSQLPKDRFSAERLKGVDSTLKIQPAKLEDSAVYLCASSPGAYNEQFFGPGTRLTVL.